This T cell receptor (beta chain) was documented in a study of control samples from healthy donors and cancer patients. V lost 1 base, J lost 1 base, and 4 bases lay in between. This CDR3 has 13 residues. As for this clone: The same CDR3 arises from other DNA sequences in this sample as well.

TCRdb's table, derived via immunoSEQ multiplex PCR, lists solely in-frame clones and lacks some. The sample contains approximately 97,000 clones, about 91% of which appear only once. The TCR sequence derives from a woman aged 18-30 years in good health. V usage is TRBV12-3 or TRBV12-4 and J usage is TRBJ1-1; D is ambiguous. The sample was blood. CDR3 sequence (DNA): TGTGCCAGCAGTTTAGTAGAGAACACTGAAGCTTTCTTT. As protein: CASSLVENTEAFF.